This T cell receptor beta chain was captured by sequencing in a study of blood T cell repertoires in COVID-19. At the level of the study: Sources were T cells, B-cell-depleted T cells, or PBMCs; the material itself was cDNA or gDNA.

Clones were read by immunoSEQ multiplex PCR, and TCRdb kept only the in-frame ones, dropping some. Of some 190,000 clones detected, 80% to 90% appear once; the ten largest clones hold roughly 3.5%. The material sequenced was peripheral blood. This receptor was taken from a man aged 55 to 70 with acute or convalescent COVID-19.

Here the CDR3 DNA reads TGTGCCAGCAGCCTCCGACGGAGCTCCTACAATGAGCAGTTCTTC. The encoded protein is CASSLRRSSYNEQFF. The rearrangement uses TRBV4-2 and TRBJ2-1; D unclear. Germline CDR1 LGHNA, CDR2 YNFKEQ. The CDR3 spans 15 residues. The ends were cut back, 4 bases at V and 0 bases at J, with 10 bases in the middle.